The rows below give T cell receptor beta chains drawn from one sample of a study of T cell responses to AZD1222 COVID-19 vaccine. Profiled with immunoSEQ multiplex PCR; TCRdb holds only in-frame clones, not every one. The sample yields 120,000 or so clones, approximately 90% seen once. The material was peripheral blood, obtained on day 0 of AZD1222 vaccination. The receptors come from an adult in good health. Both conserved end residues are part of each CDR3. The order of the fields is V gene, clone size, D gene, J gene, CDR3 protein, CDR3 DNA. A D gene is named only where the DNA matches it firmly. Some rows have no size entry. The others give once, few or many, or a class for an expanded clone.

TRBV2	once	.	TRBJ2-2	CASRGDSNTGELFF	TGTGCCAGCAGGGGGGACTCTAACACCGGGGAGCTGTTTTTT
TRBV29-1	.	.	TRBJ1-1	CSVQGITEAFF	TGCAGCGTTCAAGGGATCACTGAAGCTTTCTTT
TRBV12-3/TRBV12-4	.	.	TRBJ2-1	CASSLGPSNEQFF	TGTGCCAGCAGTTTAGGGCCTTCCAATGAGCAGTTCTTC
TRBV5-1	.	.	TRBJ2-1	CASSFIQGDPSSYNEQFF	TGCGCCAGCAGCTTCATACAGGGCGACCCTAGCTCCTACAATGAGCAGTTCTTC
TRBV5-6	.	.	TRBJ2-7	CASSLWPSYEQYF	TGTGCCAGCAGCTTGTGGCCATCCTACGAGCAGTACTTC
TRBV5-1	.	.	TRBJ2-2	CASSPTGTGELFF	TGCGCCAGCAGTCCTACGGGGACCGGGGAGCTGTTTTTT
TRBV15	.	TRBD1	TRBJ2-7	CATSSTGAEQYF	TGTGCCACCAGCAGCACAGGGGCCGAGCAGTACTTC
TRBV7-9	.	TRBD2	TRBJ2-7	CASSLAAGTSGGLPYEQYF	TGTGCCAGCAGCTTAGCCGCCGGGACTAGCGGGGGGCTTCCCTACGAGCAGTACTTC
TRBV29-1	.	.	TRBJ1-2	CSADRGANYGYTF	TGCAGCGCCGACCGGGGAGCTAACTATGGCTACACCTTC
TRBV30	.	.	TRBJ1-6	CAWSVGLSYNSPLHF	TGTGCCTGGAGTGTAGGGTTAAGCTATAATTCACCCCTCCACTTT
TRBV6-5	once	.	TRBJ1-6	CASGPMGRFNSPLHF	TGTGCCAGCGGGCCCATGGGACGGTTTAATTCACCCCTCCACTTT
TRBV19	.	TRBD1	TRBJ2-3	CASSASSGTGAGDTQYF	TGTGCCAGTAGTGCCTCTTCCGGGACAGGGGCTGGAGATACGCAGTATTTT
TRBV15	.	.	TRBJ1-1	CATSRDGGSSEAFF	TGTGCCACCAGCAGAGATGGGGGCTCCTCAGAAGCTTTCTTT
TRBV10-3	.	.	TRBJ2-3	CAIRETEPSTDTQYF	TGTGCCATCAGGGAGACGGAGCCTAGCACAGATACGCAGTATTTT
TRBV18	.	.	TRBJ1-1	CASSFGHLNTEAFF	TGTGCCAGCTCATTCGGACACCTGAACACTGAAGCTTTCTTT
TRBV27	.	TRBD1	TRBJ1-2	CASSLRQGHGYTF	TGTGCCAGCAGCCTCCGACAGGGACATGGCTACACCTTC
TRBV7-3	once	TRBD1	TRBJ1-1	CASSLQGAANTEAFF	TGTGCCAGCAGCTTACAGGGGGCGGCGAACACTGAAGCTTTCTTT
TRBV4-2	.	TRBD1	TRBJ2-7	CASSQDAQGAGYEQYF	TGTGCCAGCAGCCAAGATGCGCAGGGGGCTGGTTACGAGCAGTACTTC
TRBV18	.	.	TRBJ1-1	CASSPSGFGTEAFF	TGTGCCAGCTCACCATCAGGCTTTGGGACTGAAGCTTTCTTT
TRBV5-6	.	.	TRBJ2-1	CASSYPGVDGNEQFF	TGTGCCAGCAGCTACCCAGGGGTCGACGGGAATGAGCAGTTCTTC
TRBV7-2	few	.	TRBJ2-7	CASSPLGTFTYEQYF	TGTGCCAGCAGCCCACTGGGGACTTTCACCTACGAGCAGTACTTC
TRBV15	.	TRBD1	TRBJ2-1	CATSRDMGQTSHEQFF	TGTGCCACCAGCAGAGATATGGGACAGACGTCCCATGAGCAGTTCTTC
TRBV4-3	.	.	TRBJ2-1	CASSQGLSQGEQFF	TGCGCCAGCAGCCAAGGCCTCTCTCAAGGGGAGCAGTTCTTC
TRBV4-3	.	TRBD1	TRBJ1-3	CASSQDPQGGLNTIYF	TGCGCCAGCAGCCAAGATCCGCAGGGGGGATTAAACACCATATATTTT
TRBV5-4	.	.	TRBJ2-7	CASSSLRQDGPYEQYF	TGTGCCAGCAGCTCCCTAAGACAGGACGGCCCCTACGAGCAGTACTTC
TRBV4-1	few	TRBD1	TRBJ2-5	CASSQVTDRKETQYF	TGCGCCAGCAGCCAAGTTACGGACAGGAAAGAGACCCAGTACTTC
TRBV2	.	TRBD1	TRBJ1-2	CASRPDRGGDYGYTF	TGTGCCAGCAGACCCGACAGGGGAGGGGACTATGGCTACACCTTC
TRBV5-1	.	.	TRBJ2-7	CASSLGQASYEQYF	TGCGCCAGCAGCTTGGGACAGGCCTCCTACGAGCAGTACTTC
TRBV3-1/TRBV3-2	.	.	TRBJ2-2	CASSPFRGPGELFF	TGTGCCAGCAGCCCGTTTCGGGGGCCCGGGGAGCTGTTTTTT
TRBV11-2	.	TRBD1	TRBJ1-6	CASSLDRDRGYNSPLHF	TGTGCCAGCAGCTTAGATAGGGACAGGGGCTATAATTCACCCCTCCACTTT
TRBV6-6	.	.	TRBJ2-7	CASSPLSSYEQYF	TGTGCCAGCAGTCCTCTTAGCTCCTACGAGCAGTACTTC
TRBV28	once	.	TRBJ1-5	CASSLVGSNQPQHF	TGTGCCAGCAGTTTAGTGGGTAGCAATCAGCCCCAGCATTTT
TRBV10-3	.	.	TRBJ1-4	CAIKDGSNEKLFF	TGTGCCATCAAGGACGGAAGCAATGAAAAACTGTTTTTT
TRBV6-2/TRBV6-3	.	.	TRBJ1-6	CASSYSTGSRGPLHF	TGTGCCAGCAGTTACTCGACTGGGTCGAGGGGCCCCCTCCACTTT
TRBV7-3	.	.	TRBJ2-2	CASSRSNTGELFF	TGTGCCAGCAGCAGATCGAACACCGGGGAGCTGTTTTTT
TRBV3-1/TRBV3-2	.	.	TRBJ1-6	CASSQGTGLRSYNSPLHF	TGTGCCAGCAGCCAAGGAACAGGGCTTCGGTCCTATAATTCACCCCTCCACTTT
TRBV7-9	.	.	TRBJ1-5	CASSLGSLRGNSNQPQHF	TGTGCCAGCAGCTTGGGATCCCTCAGGGGAAATAGCAATCAGCCCCAGCATTTT
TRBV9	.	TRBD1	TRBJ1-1	CASSPWGTGVTEAFF	TGTGCCAGCAGCCCCTGGGGGACAGGGGTAACTGAAGCTTTCTTT
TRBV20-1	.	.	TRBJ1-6	CSANDRRLRGSPLHF	TGCAGTGCTAATGACAGGAGATTACGGGGGTCACCCCTCCACTTT
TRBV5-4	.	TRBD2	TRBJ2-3	CASDPGTSGSTDTQYF	TGTGCCAGCGATCCGGGCACTAGCGGAAGCACAGATACGCAGTATTTT